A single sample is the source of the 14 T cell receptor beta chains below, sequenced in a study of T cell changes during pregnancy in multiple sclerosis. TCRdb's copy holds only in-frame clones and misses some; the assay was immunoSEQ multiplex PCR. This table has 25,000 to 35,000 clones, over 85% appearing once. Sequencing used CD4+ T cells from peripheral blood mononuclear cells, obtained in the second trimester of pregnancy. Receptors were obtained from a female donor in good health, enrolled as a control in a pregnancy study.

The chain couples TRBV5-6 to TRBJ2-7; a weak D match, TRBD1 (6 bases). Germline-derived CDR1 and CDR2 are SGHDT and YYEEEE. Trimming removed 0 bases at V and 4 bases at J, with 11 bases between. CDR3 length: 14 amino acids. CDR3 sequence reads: CASSLAGQGYEQYF. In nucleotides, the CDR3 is TGTGCCAGCAGCTTGGCCGGCCAGGGGTACGAGCAGTACTTC.

The CDR3 loop reads CASSPGQGGFHEQYF. CDR3 nucleotides: TGTGCCAGCAGCCCGGGACAGGGCGGGTTCCACGAGCAGTACTTC. The V gene is TRBV5-4, the J gene TRBJ2-7, with TRBD1 matching 9 bases. The CDR3 contains 15 residues. Trimming took 4 bases from V and 5 from J; bases not matched to a gene: 10. Germline V gene data show CDR1 as SGHNT and CDR2 as YYREEE (reference sequence).

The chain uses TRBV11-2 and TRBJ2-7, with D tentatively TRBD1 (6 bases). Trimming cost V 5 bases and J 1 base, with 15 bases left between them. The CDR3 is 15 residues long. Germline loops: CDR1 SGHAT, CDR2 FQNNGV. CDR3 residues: CASSPSGHLSYEQYF. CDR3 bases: TGTGCCAGCAGCCCATCGGGACACCTTTCCTACGAGCAGTACTTC.

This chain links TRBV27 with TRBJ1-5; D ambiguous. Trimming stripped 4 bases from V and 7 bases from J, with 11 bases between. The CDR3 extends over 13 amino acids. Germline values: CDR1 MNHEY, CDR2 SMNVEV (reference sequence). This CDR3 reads CASSSGRGQPQHF. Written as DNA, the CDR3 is TGTGCCAGCAGTTCAGGACGGGGACAGCCCCAGCATTTT.

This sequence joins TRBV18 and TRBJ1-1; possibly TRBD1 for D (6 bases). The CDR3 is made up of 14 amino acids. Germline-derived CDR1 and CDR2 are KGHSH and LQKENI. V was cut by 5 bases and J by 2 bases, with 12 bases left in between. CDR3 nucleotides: TGTGCCAGCTCATTTAGGGGGTTTAACACTGAAGCTTTCTTT. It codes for CASSFRGFNTEAFF.

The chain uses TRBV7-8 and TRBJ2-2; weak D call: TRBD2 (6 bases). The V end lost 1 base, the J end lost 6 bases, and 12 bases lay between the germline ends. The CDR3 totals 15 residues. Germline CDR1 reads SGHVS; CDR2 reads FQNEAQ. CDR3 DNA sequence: TGTGCCAGCAGCTTAGTGGAGGGGATATCCGGGGAGCTGTTTTTT. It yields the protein CASSLVEGISGELFF. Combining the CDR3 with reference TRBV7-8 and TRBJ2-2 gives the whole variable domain GAGVSQSPRYKVAKRGQDVALRCDPISGHVSLFWYQQALGQGPEFLTYFQNEAQLDKSGLPSDRFFAERPEGSVSTLKIQRTQQEDSAVYLCASSLVEGISGELFFGEGSRLTVL.

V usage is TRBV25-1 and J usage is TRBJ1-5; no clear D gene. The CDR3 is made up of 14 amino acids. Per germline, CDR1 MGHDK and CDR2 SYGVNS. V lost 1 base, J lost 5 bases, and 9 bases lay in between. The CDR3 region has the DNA TGTGCCAGCAGTGAATCAGGTTTCTATCAGCCCCAGCATTTT. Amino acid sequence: CASSESGFYQPQHF.

In DNA, the CDR3 is TGTGCCAGCAGCTTAGCCCGGACGGGGCGGGAAACCGGGGAGCTGTTTTTT. Translated: CASSLARTGRETGELFF. The chain recombines TRBV7-6 with TRBJ2-2; TRBD2 is a possible D gene (6 bases). The germline V and J ends were trimmed by 0 bases and 5 bases, with 16 bases remaining between them. The germline CDR1 and CDR2 sequences are SGHVS and FNYEAQ. The CDR3 runs to 17 residues. Supplemented by reference TRBV7-6 and TRBJ2-2, the full variable domain reads GAGVSQSPRYKVTKRGQDVALRCDPISGHVSLYWYRQALGQGPEFLTYFNYEAQQDKSGLPNDRFSAERPEGSISTLTIQRTEQRDSAMYRCASSLARTGRETGELFFGEGSRLTVL.

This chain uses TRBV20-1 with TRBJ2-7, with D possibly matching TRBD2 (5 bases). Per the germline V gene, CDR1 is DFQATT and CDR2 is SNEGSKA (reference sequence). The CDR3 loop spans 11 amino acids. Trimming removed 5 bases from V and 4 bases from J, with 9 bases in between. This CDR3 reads CSAGRLYEQYF. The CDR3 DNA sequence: TGCAGTGCTGGGAGACTATACGAGCAGTACTTC.

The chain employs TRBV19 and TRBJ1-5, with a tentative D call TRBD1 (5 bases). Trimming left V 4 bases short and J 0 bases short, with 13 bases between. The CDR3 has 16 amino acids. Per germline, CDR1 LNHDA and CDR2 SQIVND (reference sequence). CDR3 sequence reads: CASSRSRDYSNQPQHF. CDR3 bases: TGTGCCAGTAGTAGGTCCAGGGATTATAGCAATCAGCCCCAGCATTTT.

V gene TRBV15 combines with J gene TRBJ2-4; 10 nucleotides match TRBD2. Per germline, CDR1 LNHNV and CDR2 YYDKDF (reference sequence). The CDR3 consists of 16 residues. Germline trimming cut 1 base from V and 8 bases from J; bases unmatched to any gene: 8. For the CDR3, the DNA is TGTGCCACCAGCAGAGTTCGAGCGGGGGGGCTGGACATTCAGTACTTC. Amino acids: CATSRVRAGGLDIQYF.

The CDR3: CASSPGQGAYEQYF. The CDR3 nucleotides are TGTGCCAGCAGCCCGGGACAGGGGGCCTACGAGCAGTACTTC. The gene calls are TRBV11-1 and TRBJ2-7, with 11 bases that match TRBD1. CDR3 length: 14 residues. The germline V gene encodes CDR1 SGHAT and CDR2 FQDESV (reference sequence). Unmatched junction bases numbered 2, after V lost 5 bases and J lost 2 bases. Combining the CDR3 with reference TRBV11-1 and TRBJ2-7 gives the whole variable domain EAEVAQSPRYKITEKSQAVAFWCDPISGHATLYWYRQILGQGPELLVQFQDESVVDDSQLPKDRFSAERLKGVDSTLKIQPAELGDSAMYLCASSPGQGAYEQYFGPGTRLTVT.

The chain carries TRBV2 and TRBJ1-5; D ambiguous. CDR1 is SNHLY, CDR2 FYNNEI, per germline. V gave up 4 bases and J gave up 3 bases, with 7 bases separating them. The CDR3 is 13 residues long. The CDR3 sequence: CASSVRVNQPQHF. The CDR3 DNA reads TGTGCCAGCAGTGTGAGGGTCAATCAGCCCCAGCATTTT. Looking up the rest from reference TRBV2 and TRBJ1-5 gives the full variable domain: EPEVTQTPSHQVTQMGQEVILRCVPISNHLYFYWYRQILGQKVEFLVSFYNNEISEKSEIFDDQFSVERPDGSNFTLKIRSTKLEDSAMYFCASSVRVNQPQHFGDGTRLSIL.

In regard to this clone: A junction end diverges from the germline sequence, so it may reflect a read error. The CDR3 bases are TGTGCCAGCGGGATAGCGGGAGGGTACGCGGGCTACGGGCAGTACTTC. Translation gives CASGIAGGYAGYGQYF. The chain combines TRBV7-2 with TRBJ2-7; 11 nucleotides match TRBD2. Looked up from germline, CDR1 is SGHTA and CDR2 is FQGNSA. The CDR3 has 16 amino acids.